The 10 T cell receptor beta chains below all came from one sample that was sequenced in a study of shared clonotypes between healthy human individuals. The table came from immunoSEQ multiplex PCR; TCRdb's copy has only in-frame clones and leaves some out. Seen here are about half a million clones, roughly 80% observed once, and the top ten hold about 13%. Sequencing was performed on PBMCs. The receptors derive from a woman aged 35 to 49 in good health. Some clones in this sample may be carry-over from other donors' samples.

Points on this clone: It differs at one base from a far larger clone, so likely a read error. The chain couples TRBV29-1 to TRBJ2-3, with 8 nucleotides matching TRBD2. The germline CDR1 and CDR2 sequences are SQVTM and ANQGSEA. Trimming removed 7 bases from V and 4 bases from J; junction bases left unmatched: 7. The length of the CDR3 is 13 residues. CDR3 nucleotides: TGCAGCGGTGTGCGGCGGGGGGCAGATACGCAGTATTTT. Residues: CSGVRRGADTQYF.

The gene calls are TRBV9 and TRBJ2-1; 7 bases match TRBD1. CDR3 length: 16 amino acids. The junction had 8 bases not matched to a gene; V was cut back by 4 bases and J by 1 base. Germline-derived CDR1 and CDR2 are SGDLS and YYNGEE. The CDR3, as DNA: TGTGCCAGCAGCCCTACCTCAGGGGGATCCTACAATGAGCAGTTCTTC. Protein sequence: CASSPTSGGSYNEQFF. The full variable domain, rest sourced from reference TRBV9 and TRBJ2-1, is DSGVTQTPKHLITATGQRVTLRCSPRSGDLSVYWYQQSLDQGLQFLIQYYNGEERAKGNILERFSAQQFPDLHSELNLSSLELGDSALYFCASSPTSGGSYNEQFFGPGTRLTVL.

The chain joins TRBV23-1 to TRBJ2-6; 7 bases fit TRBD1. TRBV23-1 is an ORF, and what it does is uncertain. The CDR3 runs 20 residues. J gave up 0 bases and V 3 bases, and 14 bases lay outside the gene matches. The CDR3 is CASSHYPYRGVSSGANVLTF. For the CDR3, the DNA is TGCGCCAGCAGTCACTACCCCTACAGGGGCGTGAGCTCTGGGGCCAACGTCCTGACTTTC.

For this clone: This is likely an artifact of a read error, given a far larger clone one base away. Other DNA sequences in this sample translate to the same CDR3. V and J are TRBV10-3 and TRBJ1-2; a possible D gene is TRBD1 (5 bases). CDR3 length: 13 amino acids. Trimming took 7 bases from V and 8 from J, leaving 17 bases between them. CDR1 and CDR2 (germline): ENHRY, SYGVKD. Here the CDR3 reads CAIKTENIGGYTF. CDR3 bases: TGTGCCATCAAGACAGAGAACATAGGCGGCTACACCTTC.

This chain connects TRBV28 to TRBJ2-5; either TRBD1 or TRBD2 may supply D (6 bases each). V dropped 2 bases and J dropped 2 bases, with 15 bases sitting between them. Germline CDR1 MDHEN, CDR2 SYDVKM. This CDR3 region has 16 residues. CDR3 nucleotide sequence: TGTGCCAGCAGTTTACTTTCTGGCGGGACACAAGAGACCCAGTACTTC. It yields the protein CASSLLSGGTQETQYF.

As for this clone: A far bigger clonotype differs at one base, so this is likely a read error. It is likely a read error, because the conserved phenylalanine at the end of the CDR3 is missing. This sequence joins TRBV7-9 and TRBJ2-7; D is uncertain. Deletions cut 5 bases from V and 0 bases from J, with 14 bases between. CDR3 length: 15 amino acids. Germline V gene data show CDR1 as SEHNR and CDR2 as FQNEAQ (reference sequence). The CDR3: CASSPSRQSSYEQYL. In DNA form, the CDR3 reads TGTGCCAGCAGCCCCTCCCGGCAGAGCTCCTACGAGCAGTACCTC.

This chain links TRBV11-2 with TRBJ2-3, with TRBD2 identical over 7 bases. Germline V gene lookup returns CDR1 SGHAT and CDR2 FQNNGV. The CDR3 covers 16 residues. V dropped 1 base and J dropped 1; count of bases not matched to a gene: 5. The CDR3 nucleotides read TGTGCCAGCAGCTTAGGGCGGGAGTTTCGCACAGATACGCAGTATTTT. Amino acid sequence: CASSLGREFRTDTQYF.

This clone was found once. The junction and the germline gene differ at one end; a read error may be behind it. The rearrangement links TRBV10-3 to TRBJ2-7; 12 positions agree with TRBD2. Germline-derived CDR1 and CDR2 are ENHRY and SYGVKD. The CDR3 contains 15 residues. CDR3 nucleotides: TGTGCCAGCAGTTCGGCTTGGACTAGCGGGGCGGAGCAGTACTTC. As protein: CASSSAWTSGAEQYF.

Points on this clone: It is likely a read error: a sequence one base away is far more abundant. CDR3 amino acids: CASSLRQGTWELFF. CDR3 DNA: TGTGCCAGCAGTCTAAGACAGGGGACCTGGGAGCTGTTTTTT. The V gene is TRBV6-6, the J gene TRBJ2-2; 8 bases align to TRBD1. With V trimmed by 5 bases and J by 9 bases, 8 bases remained unmatched. The length of the CDR3 is 14 residues. Germline V gene sequence: CDR1 MNHNY, CDR2 SVGAGI (reference sequence).

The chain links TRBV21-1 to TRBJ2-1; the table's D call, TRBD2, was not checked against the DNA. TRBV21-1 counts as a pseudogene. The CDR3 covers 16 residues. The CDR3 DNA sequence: TGTGCCAGCAGCAGACTTAGCGACCAGGAGGACAATGAGCAGTTCTTC. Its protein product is CASSRLSDQEDNEQFF.